This T cell receptor beta chain stems from a study of follicular helper T cells after annual influenza vaccination. Turning to the study itself: Days 0, 7 and 28 post-vaccination were the blood draw times.

Remarks on this clone: Its antigen remains unknown.

The repertoire was sequenced with immunoSEQ multiplex PCR; TCRdb's copy has only in-frame clones and lacks some. The table records 10,000 to 15,000 clones, around 78% of them present only once. Study-level results: Most later recoveries of Day 7 ICOS+CD38+ clones were ICOS-CD38- cTfh.

Time point noted: 2014-2015 season, pre-vaccination. Excluded were substance abuse, HIV/AIDS, active cancer, immunomodulatory drugs and active illness. This sequence originates from an adult who received the influenza vaccine. Material: CXCR5- memory CD4+ T cells sorted from blood, obtained on the day of influenza vaccination.

CDR3 region: CASSLRRGSTDTQYF. As DNA, the CDR3 is TGTGCCAGCAGCTTAAGGCGGGGGAGCACAGATACGCAGTATTTT. The V gene is TRBV7-2, the J gene TRBJ2-3, with TRBD2 matching 7 bases. J lost 0 bases, V lost 2 bases, and 2 bases had no gene match. The CDR3 is 15 amino acids. Germline V gene sequence: CDR1 SGHTA, CDR2 FQGNSA.